A selection of T cell receptor beta chains follows, all from one sample in a study of Ad26.COV2.S vaccination and SARS-CoV-2 variants. Profiling relied on immunoSEQ multiplex PCR, and the TCRdb table lists in-frame clones only, not all of them. The repertoire consists of about 680,000 clones, with roughly 90% occurring once and the leading ten covering roughly 1.5%. Here the sequenced sample was peripheral blood, taken in a trial of Ad26.COV2.S vaccine versus placebo. The source of these receptors is a person aged 18 to 65 who received the Ad26.COV2.S COVID-19 vaccine or a placebo. Each CDR3 is given with its conserved first and last residue. D genes are given only for firm matches. A row's size may be missing; if present it is once, few, many or a size class.

d_gene: TRBD2
abundance: -
v_gene: TRBV10-3
j_gene: TRBJ2-7
CDR3aa: CAISDYGGGPYEQYF
CDR3nt: TGTGCCATCAGTGACTACGGGGGGGGGCCGTACGAGCAGTACTTC

d_gene: -
abundance: -
v_gene: TRBV20-1
j_gene: TRBJ2-5
CDR3aa: CSAVGEETQYF
CDR3nt: TGCAGTGCCGTAGGGGAGGAGACCCAGTACTTC

d_gene: -
abundance: -
v_gene: TRBV4-3
j_gene: TRBJ1-2
CDR3aa: CASSQTRGGYGYTF
CDR3nt: TGCGCCAGCAGCCAAACGAGGGGCGGCTATGGCTACACCTTC

d_gene: -
abundance: -
v_gene: TRBV5-1
j_gene: TRBJ1-4
CDR3aa: CASSNGQNEKLFF
CDR3nt: TGCGCCAGCAGTAACGGACAGAATGAAAAACTGTTTTTT

d_gene: -
abundance: -
v_gene: TRBV4-3
j_gene: TRBJ1-2
CDR3aa: CASSQEAGYGYTF
CDR3nt: TGCGCCAGCAGCCAAGAGGCAGGGTATGGCTACACCTTC

d_gene: TRBD2
abundance: -
v_gene: TRBV3-1/TRBV3-2
j_gene: TRBJ2-7
CDR3aa: CASSQGAGGPRWYEQYF
CDR3nt: TGTGCCAGCAGCCAAGGGGCGGGAGGACCCAGGTGGTACGAGCAGTACTTC

d_gene: -
abundance: -
v_gene: TRBV18
j_gene: TRBJ2-5
CDR3aa: CASGRGYQETQYF
CDR3nt: TGTGCCAGCGGTCGAGGGTACCAAGAGACCCAGTACTTC

d_gene: TRBD1
abundance: -
v_gene: TRBV24-1
j_gene: TRBJ1-5
CDR3aa: CATTGTGDSNQPQHF
CDR3nt: TGTGCCACCACCGGGACAGGGGATAGCAATCAGCCCCAGCATTTT

d_gene: -
abundance: -
v_gene: TRBV18
j_gene: TRBJ2-7
CDR3aa: CASSPPSTTGEQYF
CDR3nt: TGTGCCAGCTCGCCACCCTCAACCACGGGAGAGCAGTACTTC

d_gene: TRBD1
abundance: -
v_gene: TRBV6-2/TRBV6-3
j_gene: TRBJ1-4
CDR3aa: CASSYPGQGRSEKLFF
CDR3nt: TGTGCCAGCAGTTATCCCGGACAGGGGAGAAGTGAAAAACTGTTTTTT

d_gene: -
abundance: -
v_gene: TRBV7-2
j_gene: TRBJ2-3
CDR3aa: CASRDLTDTQYF
CDR3nt: TGTGCCAGCAGGGACCTCACAGATACGCAGTATTTT

d_gene: -
abundance: once
v_gene: TRBV6-2/TRBV6-3
j_gene: TRBJ1-3
CDR3aa: CASSGPRGSGNTIYF
CDR3nt: TGTGCCAGCAGCGGCCCCCGGGGCTCTGGAAACACCATATATTTT

d_gene: -
abundance: -
v_gene: TRBV7-9
j_gene: TRBJ1-1
CDR3aa: CASSLEHPGGEAFF
CDR3nt: TGTGCCAGCAGCTTAGAACACCCTGGGGGTGAAGCTTTCTTT

d_gene: -
abundance: -
v_gene: TRBV4-2
j_gene: TRBJ2-7
CDR3aa: CASSQDVGQSSYEQYF
CDR3nt: TGTGCCAGCAGCCAAGATGTCGGACAGAGCTCCTACGAGCAGTACTTC

d_gene: -
abundance: once
v_gene: TRBV30
j_gene: TRBJ1-1
CDR3aa: CAWSTGQMNTEAFF
CDR3nt: TGTGCCTGGAGTACAGGACAAATGAACACTGAAGCTTTCTTT

d_gene: TRBD1
abundance: -
v_gene: TRBV6-2/TRBV6-3
j_gene: TRBJ1-2
CDR3aa: CASSRTGEAYGYTF
CDR3nt: TGTGCCAGCAGTCGGACAGGGGAGGCCTATGGCTACACCTTC

d_gene: TRBD1
abundance: -
v_gene: TRBV6-5
j_gene: TRBJ2-7
CDR3aa: CASSRDRVYYEQYF
CDR3nt: TGTGCCAGCAGTCGGGACAGAGTTTACTACGAGCAGTACTTC